This is a list of T cell receptor beta chains from one sample in a study of cytomegalovirus exposure and HLA in healthy donors. The data were produced by immunoSEQ multiplex PCR, yet TCRdb's version contains in-frame clones alone and is incomplete. The data contain about 150,000 clones, approximately 82% of them singletons. Sequencing was done on a sample of PBMCs. Source of these receptors: a man in his late teens or twenties in good health and CMV-seropositive. Each CDR3 is given with its conserved first and last residue. A D gene is named only where the DNA matches it firmly. Only some rows state a clone size, as once, few, many or a class for expanded clones.

D,V,J,size,CDR3,DNA
TRBD1,TRBV25-1,TRBJ1-6,NA,CASSVTGTGPRAPLHF,TGTGCCAGCAGTGTAACCGGGACAGGGCCCAGGGCACCCCTCCACTTT
TRBD2,TRBV28,TRBJ2-7,NA,CASRHTPSRGGPYEQYF,TGTGCCAGCAGACATACGCCAAGCCGGGGGGGTCCCTACGAGCAGTACTTC
TRBD1,TRBV18,TRBJ1-1,NA,CASSGQGGQAFF,TGTGCCAGCTCAGGACAGGGAGGCCAAGCTTTCTTT
NA,TRBV25-1,TRBJ1-1,NA,CASRPAAGGWIETFF,TGTGCCAGCAGGCCCGCGGCGGGGGGGTGGATTGAAACTTTCTTT
TRBD2,TRBV5-6,TRBJ2-1,few,CASSLSGAGYNEQFF,TGTGCCAGCAGCTTGAGCGGGGCGGGCTACAATGAGCAGTTCTTC
TRBD2,TRBV5-4,TRBJ2-1,NA,CASSKGLAGETHNEQFF,TGTGCCAGCAGCAAGGGACTAGCGGGGGAAACGCACAATGAGCAGTTCTTC
NA,TRBV29-1,TRBJ2-3,NA,CSVETRGITDTQYF,TGCAGCGTTGAGACAAGGGGGATTACAGATACGCAGTATTTT
TRBD1,TRBV5-4,TRBJ2-6,NA,CARSTGAFSGANVLTF,TGTGCCCGCAGCACAGGGGCGTTCTCTGGGGCCAACGTCCTGACTTTC
NA,TRBV15,TRBJ2-5,NA,CATSRDVGGQETQYF,TGTGCCACCAGCAGAGATGTAGGGGGCCAAGAGACCCAGTACTTC
TRBD1,TRBV2,TRBJ2-3,few,CASSYTGQVTDTQYF,TGTGCCAGCAGTTATACGGGACAGGTCACAGATACGCAGTATTTT
TRBD1,TRBV5-4,TRBJ1-2,NA,CASSLPGTGEGYTF,TGTGCCAGCAGCTTGCCCGGGACAGGGGAAGGCTACACCTTC
TRBD1,TRBV5-1,TRBJ2-1,NA,CASTPGQGTGNEQFF,TGCGCCAGCACTCCGGGACAGGGGACGGGGAATGAGCAGTTCTTC
TRBD2,TRBV14,TRBJ2-7,NA,CASSRSGRSYEQYF,TGTGCCAGCAGCCGTAGCGGGAGATCCTACGAGCAGTACTTC
TRBD1,TRBV30,TRBJ1-2,NA,CAWSWDRVGYTF,TGTGCCTGGAGCTGGGACAGGGTTGGCTACACCTTC
NA,TRBV7-2,TRBJ2-1,few,CASSSQGGVTYNEQFF,TGTGCCAGCAGCTCACAGGGGGGGGTAACCTACAATGAGCAGTTCTTC
NA,TRBV9,TRBJ2-6,NA,CASSAPGTGANVLTF,TGTGCCAGCAGCGCTCCCGGGACTGGGGCCAACGTCCTGACTTTC
NA,TRBV7-9,TRBJ2-1,once,CASSLSGTYNEQFF,TGTGCCAGCAGCTTATCGGGTACCTACAATGAGCAGTTCTTC
NA,TRBV25-1,TRBJ2-7,NA,CASSAGWAYEQYF,TGTGCCAGCAGCGCAGGGTGGGCCTACGAGCAGTACTTC
TRBD1,TRBV6-1,TRBJ1-1,once,CASSINRGNTEAFF,TGTGCCAGCAGCATAAACAGGGGAAACACTGAAGCTTTCTTT
TRBD2,TRBV9,TRBJ2-1,NA,CASSVIAGLYNEQFF,TGTGCCAGCAGCGTAATAGCGGGTCTCTACAATGAGCAGTTCTTC
TRBD2,TRBV2,TRBJ2-7,once,CAITGTSGPYEQYF,TGTGCCATTACCGGGACTAGCGGACCCTACGAGCAGTACTTC
NA,TRBV2,TRBJ1-3,once,CASSEDSLINTIYF,TGTGCCAGCAGTGAGGACTCGCTAATAAACACCATATATTTT
NA,TRBV6-1,TRBJ2-3,medium-sized,CASSAGGNTDTQYF,TGTGCCAGCAGTGCGGGGGGCAACACAGATACGCAGTATTTT
TRBD1,TRBV18,TRBJ1-1,NA,CASSPNRGRPNTEAFF,TGTGCCAGCTCACCAAACAGGGGGCGTCCGAACACTGAAGCTTTCTTT
TRBD1,TRBV15,TRBJ2-5,NA,CATSGTGMEETQYF,TGTGCCACCAGCGGGACAGGGATGGAGGAGACCCAGTACTTC
TRBD2,TRBV10-3,TRBJ2-1,NA,CAISAGGATTSYNEQFF,TGTGCCATCAGCGCGGGGGGGGCCACTACTTCTTACAATGAGCAGTTCTTC
TRBD1,TRBV27,TRBJ2-1,NA,CASSPGTGVSSYNEQFF,TGTGCCAGCAGTCCGGGTACAGGGGTGAGCTCCTACAATGAGCAGTTCTTC
TRBD2,TRBV27,TRBJ2-7,NA,CASRGGLASASYEQYF,TGTGCCAGCAGGGGGGGACTAGCAAGCGCCTCCTACGAGCAGTACTTC
TRBD1,TRBV27,TRBJ1-5,NA,CASSPRDRGERHF,TGTGCCAGCAGTCCACGGGACAGAGGGGAAAGGCATTTT
TRBD1,TRBV7-6,TRBJ2-7,NA,CASSLFRDRVYEQYF,TGTGCCAGCAGCTTGTTCCGGGACAGGGTTTACGAGCAGTACTTC
NA,TRBV7-9,TRBJ2-7,NA,CASSLGQNYEQYF,TGTGCCAGCAGCTTAGGACAGAACTACGAGCAGTACTTC
TRBD1,TRBV30,TRBJ2-5,NA,CAWRNNRDRGGTVQYF,TGTGCCTGGAGGAATAACCGGGACAGGGGGGGGACGGTGCAGTACTTC